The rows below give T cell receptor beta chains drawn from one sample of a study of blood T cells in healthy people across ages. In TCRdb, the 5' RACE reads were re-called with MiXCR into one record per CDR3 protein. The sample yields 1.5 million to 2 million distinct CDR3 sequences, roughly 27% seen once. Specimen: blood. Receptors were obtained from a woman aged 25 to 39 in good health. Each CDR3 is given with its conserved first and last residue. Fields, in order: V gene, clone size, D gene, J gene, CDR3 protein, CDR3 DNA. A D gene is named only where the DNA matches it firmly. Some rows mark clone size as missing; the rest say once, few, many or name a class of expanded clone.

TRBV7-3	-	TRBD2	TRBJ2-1	CASSLSPSGGWWNGQFF	TGTGCCAGCAGCTTAAGCCCTAGCGGGGGGTGGTGGAATGGGCAGTTCTTC
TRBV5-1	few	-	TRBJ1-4	CASSEEGQPLFF	TGCGCCAGCAGCGAGGAGGGCCAGCCGCTGTTTTTT
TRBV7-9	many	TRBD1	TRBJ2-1	CASSRRQGENNEQFF	TGTGCCAGCTCCCGCAGACAGGGGGAGAACAATGAGCAGTTCTTC
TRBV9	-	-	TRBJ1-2	CASSVEQWHGYTF	TGTGCCAGCAGCGTAGAACAGTGGCATGGCTACACCTTC
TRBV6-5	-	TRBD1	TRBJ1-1	CASSRGDRANSKAFF	TGTGCCAGCAGTCGTGGGGACAGGGCTAATTCGAAAGCTTTCTTT
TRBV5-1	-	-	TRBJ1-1	CASSTLQGGTEAFF	TGCGCCAGCAGCACCTTACAGGGAGGGACTGAAGCTTTCTTT
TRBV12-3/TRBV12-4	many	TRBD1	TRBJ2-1	CASSDNRDRDNEQFF	TGTGCCAGCAGTGATAACCGGGACAGAGACAATGAGCAGTTCTTC
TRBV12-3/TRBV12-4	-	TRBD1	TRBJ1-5	CASSHWDRHSNQPQHF	TGTGCCAGCAGTCATTGGGACAGACATAGCAATCAGCCCCAGCATTTT
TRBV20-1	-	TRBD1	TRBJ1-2	CSAPGFATGGYGYTF	TGCAGTGCCCCGGGGTTTGCCACAGGGGGCTATGGCTACACCTTC
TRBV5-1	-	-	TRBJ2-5	CASSDPSTAGSETQYF	TGCGCCAGCAGCGACCCATCCACGGCGGGGTCTGAGACCCAGTACTTC
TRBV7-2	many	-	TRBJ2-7	CASSLDGRYEQYF	TGTGCCAGCAGCTTAGATGGGCGATACGAGCAGTACTTC
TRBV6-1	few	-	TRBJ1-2	CASSEVRQSGNYTF	TGTGCCAGCAGTGAAGTCCGACAGTCGGGTAACTACACCTTC
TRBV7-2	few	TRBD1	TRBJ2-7	CASSPLYPTGGYEQYF	TGTGCCAGCAGCCCGCTTTATCCCACAGGGGGCTACGAGCAGTACTTC
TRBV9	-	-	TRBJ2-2	CASSVAAGVTGELFF	TGTGCCAGCAGCGTAGCGGCAGGGGTTACCGGGGAGCTGTTTTTT
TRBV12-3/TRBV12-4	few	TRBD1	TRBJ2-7	CASSRSGQYNEQYF	TGTGCCAGCAGCCGCTCGGGACAGTACAACGAGCAGTACTTC
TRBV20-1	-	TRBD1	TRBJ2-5	CSARGAGGVEETQYF	TGCAGTGCTAGAGGGGCAGGGGGCGTCGAAGAGACCCAGTACTTC
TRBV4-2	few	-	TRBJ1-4	CASSQDVGTTNEKLFF	TGTGCCAGCAGCCAAGATGTGGGTACAACTAATGAAAAACTGTTTTTT